This T cell receptor beta chain emerged from a study of control samples from healthy donors and cancer patients. The V gene lost 4 bases and the J gene lost 3 bases, with 10 bases spanning the gap. Germline lookup yields CDR1 SGHNT and CDR2 YYREEE (reference sequence). The CDR3 runs to 13 residues. The data were produced by immunoSEQ multiplex PCR, yet TCRdb's version contains in-frame clones alone and is incomplete. Of approximately 100,000 clones in the sample, about nine tenths are singletons; the top ten hold less than 4.5%. The V gene is TRBV5-4, the J gene TRBJ1-1; D unclear. This receptor was identified in a woman aged 18-30 years in good health. Material: blood. The CDR3 nucleotides read TGTGCCAGCAGCATCATCCGGGACACTGAAGCTTTCTTT. This gives the protein CASSIIRDTEAFF.